This T cell receptor beta chain was observed in a study of shared clonotypes between healthy human individuals. Profiled with immunoSEQ multiplex PCR; TCRdb holds only in-frame clones, not every one. The sample lists roughly 2.2 million clones, approximately 93% occurring once. Trimming shortened V by 1 base and J by 5 bases, and 7 bases separated the two germline ends. Per germline, CDR1 LGHNA and CDR2 YNFKEQ. This CDR3 region has 13 residues. The origin of this receptor is a man younger than 30 in good health. Some clones in this sample may be carry-over from other donors' samples. The source material was naive CD4+ T cells from PBMCs. Subset given: CD45RA+ positively selected. This chain connects TRBV4-2 to TRBJ2-3; D is undetermined. CDR3: CASSQGIEDTQYF. The CDR3 nucleotides are TGTGCCAGCAGCCAAGGAATAGAAGATACGCAGTATTTT.